The 25 T cell receptor beta chains in this list originate from one sample, sequenced in a study of shared clonotypes between healthy human individuals. The protocol was immunoSEQ multiplex PCR, while the TCRdb copy is restricted to in-frame clones and leaves out a portion. Among about 1.5 million clones, approximately 97% were seen once, and the ten largest hold approximately 1.1%. The sample consisted of naive CD4+ T cells sorted from blood. Regarding subset: CD45RA+ positively selected. These receptors were obtained from a young man in good health.

The CDR3 DNA follows: TGTGCCAGCTCCGCATCTGGGCAGGTGGCTTACAATGAGCAGTTCTTC. It codes for CASSASGQVAYNEQFF. This chain uses TRBV18 with TRBJ2-1; D not certain. CDR1 and CDR2 (germline): KGHSH, LQKENI. The CDR3 runs 16 residues. The V and J ends lost 6 bases and 4 bases respectively, with 19 bases between them.

This chain connects TRBV5-6 to TRBJ2-5; D perhaps matches TRBD2 (5 bases). Germline V gene data show CDR1 as SGHDT and CDR2 as YYEEEE. V was shortened by 0 bases and J by 3 bases, with 15 bases between the two germline ends. The CDR3 covers 16 residues. CDR3 coding DNA: TGTGCCAGCAGCTTGGATCGGGGTTATCAAGAAGAGACCCAGTACTTC. Its protein is CASSLDRGYQEETQYF. Combining the CDR3 with reference TRBV5-6 and TRBJ2-5 gives the whole variable domain DAGVTQSPTHLIKTRGQQVTLRCSPKSGHDTVSWYQQALGQGPQFIFQYYEEEERQRGNFPDRFSGHQFPNYSSELNVNALLLGDSALYLCASSLDRGYQEETQYFGPGTRLLVL.

The rearrangement links TRBV19 to TRBJ2-1; TRBD2 aligns across 10 bases. The germline V gene encodes CDR1 LNHDA and CDR2 SQIVND (reference sequence). The length of the CDR3 is 21 residues. The V and J ends lost 1 base and 0 bases, in that order; junction bases with no gene match: 15. CDR3 amino acids: CASSIGARTSGAYSSYNEQFF. CDR3 nucleotide sequence: TGTGCCAGTAGTATAGGAGCTCGGACTAGCGGCGCCTATAGCTCCTACAATGAGCAGTTCTTC.

The chain links TRBV2 to TRBJ2-3, with D perhaps TRBD1 (5 bases). The V gene's germline CDR1 is SNHLY and CDR2 FYNNEI. V was clipped by 8 bases and J by 0 bases, with 15 bases between them. The CDR3 is 15 amino acids. CDR3 in amino acids: CASSPRGISTDTQYF. DNA of the CDR3: TGTGCCAGCTCGCCAAGGGGAATCAGCACAGATACGCAGTATTTT.

As to this clone: Other DNA sequences in this sample translate to the same CDR3. The chain couples TRBV15 to TRBJ1-3; D unclear. With 3 bases removed from V and 4 bases from J, the gap between germline ends came to 13 bases. The CDR3 is 15 residues long. From germline, CDR1 is LNHNV and CDR2 YYDKDF (reference sequence). The CDR3 is CATSRDLASGNTIYF. CDR3 coding DNA: TGTGCCACCAGCAGGGACCTGGCGTCCGGAAACACCATATATTTT.

CDR3 in DNA: TGCGCCAGCAGTTTCGCCACGCCCCCGATACAATACAATGAGCAGTTCTTC. This encodes CASSFATPPIQYNEQFF. The chain combines TRBV5-1 with TRBJ2-1; D gene unclear. Germline V gene lookup returns CDR1 SGHRS and CDR2 YFSETQ. Deletions cut 5 bases from V and 4 bases from J, with 22 bases between. This CDR3 has 17 amino acids.

The sample holds one count of this clone. The same CDR3 arises from other DNA sequences in this sample as well. J is TRBJ2-7 and V is TRBV7-2, with D possibly matching TRBD2 (6 bases). This CDR3 spans 14 amino acids. Trimming shortened V by 2 bases and J by 0 bases, and 8 bases separated the two germline ends. In germline, CDR1 is SGHTA, CDR2 FQGNSA. The CDR3 DNA reads TGTGCCAGCAGCTTATCCGGGAGCTCCTACGAGCAGTACTTC. This translates into CASSLSGSSYEQYF.

The chain uses TRBV7-2 and TRBJ2-7; 7 bases align to TRBD2. CDR3 length equals 16 residues. Germline loops: CDR1 SGHTA, CDR2 FQGNSA. Trimming cost V 5 bases and J 8 bases; bases outside gene matches: 18. The CDR3 spells CASSKNQAVAGDKQYF. In DNA, the CDR3 is TGTGCCAGCAGCAAAAACCAGGCGGTCGCGGGGGATAAGCAGTACTTC.

This chain joins TRBV19 and TRBJ2-7; D may match TRBD1 or TRBD2 (5 bases each). CDR1 is LNHDA, CDR2 SQIVND, per germline (reference sequence). The CDR3 spans 15 residues. V gave up 4 bases and J gave up 5 bases, with 18 bases separating them. In DNA form, the CDR3 reads TGTGCCAGTAGTACCCGGGATATGGGGCCCAACGAGCAGTACTTC. Residues: CASSTRDMGPNEQYF.

J is TRBJ2-7 and V is TRBV29-1; weak D call: TRBD1 (5 bases). V was cut by 2 bases and J by 6 bases, with 11 bases left in between. The CDR3 loop spans 12 amino acids. In germline, CDR1 is SQVTM, CDR2 ANQGSEA. In DNA, the CDR3 is TGCAGCGTTGAATTCTCTGGGGCCGAGCAGTACTTC. It is translated as CSVEFSGAEQYF.

The chain carries TRBV16 and TRBJ1-4; a possible D gene is TRBD1 (5 bases). Germline CDR1 KGHSY, CDR2 FQNENV. V lost 3 bases to trimming and J lost 8 bases, with 10 bases between them. This CDR3 comprises 13 residues. The CDR3 bases are TGTGCCAGCAGCCATCTAGACAGAGAAAAACTGTTTTTT. This gives the protein CASSHLDREKLFF. The whole variable domain, filled in from reference TRBV16 and TRBJ1-4, reads GEEVAQTPKHLVRGEGQKAKLYCAPIKGHSYVFWYQQVLKNEFKFLISFQNENVFDETGMPKERFSAKCLPNSPCSLEIQATKLEDSAVYFCASSHLDREKLFFGSGTQLSVL.

The chain has TRBV11-3 and TRBJ2-2, with D maybe TRBD2 (5 bases). V lost 1 base, J lost 3 bases, and 12 bases lay in between. CDR1 SGHNT and CDR2 YENEEA come from the germline V gene. This CDR3 has 16 residues. CDR3 in amino acids: CASSLGSGFDTGELFF. CDR3 DNA sequence: TGTGCCAGCAGCTTAGGGTCGGGGTTCGACACCGGGGAGCTGTTTTTT.

V gene TRBV28 combines with J gene TRBJ2-7; maybe TRBD2 (6 bases). This CDR3 has 15 amino acids. The germline V and J ends were trimmed by 5 bases and 4 bases, with 18 bases remaining between them. CDR1 is MDHEN, CDR2 SYDVKM, per germline. The CDR3 region has the DNA TGTGCCAGCAGTGCCTCGGTGGCGGGGCTATACGAGCAGTACTTC. Translation gives CASSASVAGLYEQYF.

This sequence joins TRBV2 and TRBJ1-1, with a tentative D call TRBD1 (6 bases). The germline V gene encodes CDR1 SNHLY and CDR2 FYNNEI. Deletions cut 6 bases from V and 5 bases from J, with 16 bases between. The CDR3 is 14 residues long. The CDR3 here is CASRGIQGRTEAFF. The CDR3 DNA reads as TGTGCCAGCAGAGGAATCCAGGGGAGGACTGAAGCTTTCTTT.

The V and J genes are TRBV7-9 and TRBJ2-1, with 7 bases lining up with TRBD1. The germline V gene has CDR1 SEHNR and CDR2 FQNEAQ (reference sequence). The CDR3 has 13 residues. V was clipped by 5 bases and J by 15 bases; unmatched bases: 13. The chain's CDR3 is CASSLRDSPMRFF. DNA of the CDR3: TGTGCCAGCAGCCTAAGGGACAGCCCCATGAGGTTCTTC.

The chain uses TRBV5-1 and TRBJ2-1, with 10 bases fitting TRBD2. This CDR3 has 16 amino acids. J was trimmed by 0 bases and V by 3 bases; bases with no gene match: 3. Germline V lookup: CDR1 SGHRS, CDR2 YFSETQ. In DNA, the CDR3 is TGCGCCAGCAGCTCCCTAGCGGGAGTCTCCTACAATGAGCAGTTCTTC. This encodes CASSSLAGVSYNEQFF. Drawing the rest from reference TRBV5-1 and TRBJ2-1, the complete variable domain is KAGVTQTPRYLIKTRGQQVTLSCSPISGHRSVSWYQQTPGQGLQFLFEYFSETQRNKGNFPGRFSGRQFSNSRSEMNVSTLELGDSALYLCASSSLAGVSYNEQFFGPGTRLTVL.

V usage is TRBV18 and J usage is TRBJ2-2, with 10 bases that match TRBD2. Germline CDR1 reads KGHSH; CDR2 reads LQKENI. There are 18 residues in the CDR3. V was pared by 2 bases and J by 3 bases, with 9 bases of the junction left unmatched. CDR3 amino acids: CASSPIKVTSGYTGELFF. Here the CDR3 DNA reads TGTGCCAGCTCACCAATTAAAGTGACTAGCGGGTACACCGGGGAGCTGTTTTTT.

This chain joins TRBV21-1 and TRBJ1-5. TRBV21-1 counts as a pseudogene. The CDR3 runs to 14 residues. The CDR3 DNA is TGTGCCAGCGGCACCCTTTTGAGCAATCAGCCCCAGCATTTT. Its translation: CASGTLLSNQPQHF.

The J gene is TRBJ2-5, the V gene TRBV10-2; 8 bases align to TRBD1. The germline gives CDR1 WSHSY, CDR2 SAAADI. V gave up 6 bases and J gave up 5 bases; unmatched junction bases: 11. The CDR3 is 15 residues long. CDR3 nucleotides: TGCGCCAGCAGCTCCGCCGGACAGGGTCAGGAGACCCAGTACTTC. Its protein is CASSSAGQGQETQYF.

The chain couples TRBV7-2 to TRBJ1-1; D possibly corresponds to TRBD1 (5 bases). This CDR3 comprises 15 residues. Germline CDR1 SGHTA, CDR2 FQGNSA. Trimming took 6 bases from V and 1 from J, leaving 15 bases between them. CDR3 residues: CASRLKAGENTEAFF. Written as DNA, the CDR3 is TGTGCCAGCAGACTTAAAGCGGGGGAGAACACTGAAGCTTTCTTT.

CDR3 DNA: TGTGCCAGCAGTAGGGGGAACCAAGAGACCCAGTACTTC. Translating gives CASSRGNQETQYF. The chain combines TRBV6-6 with TRBJ2-5, with D tentatively TRBD1 (6 bases). V was trimmed by 5 bases and J by 0 bases, leaving 7 bases between them. There are 13 residues in the CDR3. CDR1 and CDR2 (germline): MNHNY, SVGAGI (reference sequence).

This sequence joins TRBV18 and TRBJ2-2, with D perhaps matching TRBD1 (5 bases). V dropped 4 bases and J dropped 5 bases, with 8 bases sitting between them. This CDR3 contains 13 residues. The V gene's germline CDR1 is KGHSH and CDR2 LQKENI. CDR3 sequence (DNA): TGTGCCAGCTCACTACAGGAGACCGGGGAGCTGTTTTTT. Its protein product is CASSLQETGELFF.

The gene calls are TRBV6-6 and TRBJ1-2, with 8 bases aligning to TRBD1. CDR3 length: 14 residues. Per germline, CDR1 MNHNY and CDR2 SVGAGI (reference sequence). V gave up 5 bases and J gave up 8 bases; unmatched junction bases: 10. The CDR3 spells CASSPIQGAQGYTF. The CDR3 DNA reads as TGTGCCAGCAGTCCAATCCAGGGGGCACAAGGCTACACCTTC.

This clone has just one count. The rearrangement joins TRBV11-3 to TRBJ2-5; a possible D gene is TRBD2 (7 bases). Trimming cost V 5 bases and J 5 bases, with 18 bases left between them. The CDR3 extends over 15 amino acids. CDR1 is SGHNT and CDR2 is YENEEA in the germline V gene. The CDR3 DNA reads as TGTGCCAGCAGCCCTAGGGGGGGTGACAGGGAGACCCAGTACTTC. Its protein is CASSPRGGDRETQYF.

This clone was seen just once. V and J are TRBV10-3 and TRBJ1-5, with a tentative D call TRBD1 (5 bases). The V gene's germline CDR1 is ENHRY and CDR2 SYGVKD. The CDR3 extends over 14 amino acids. V lost 5 bases, J lost 4 bases, and 12 bases lay in between. CDR3 nucleotide sequence: TGTGCCATCAGTCCGTCAGGGAGAAATCAGCCCCAGCATTTT. Residues: CAISPSGRNQPQHF.